This T cell receptor (beta chain) was recorded in a study of technical replicates of blood from a few donors. After removal of 3 bases from V and 3 bases from J, the junction contained 7 bases not matched to a gene. This CDR3 comprises 16 residues. CDR1 is MNHNS and CDR2 is SASEGT in the germline V gene. Libraries were prepared by immunoSEQ multiplex PCR; TCRdb keeps only in-frame clonotypes and omits some of them. The sample carries roughly 13,000 clones, 84% recorded once. Sequences were obtained from PBMCs. The receptor was isolated from a human donor in good health. The chain recombines TRBV6-1 with TRBJ2-1; 8 bases fit TRBD2. CDR3 region: CASSETSVTLYNEQFF. The CDR3 DNA reads as TGTGCCAGCAGTGAGACTAGCGTCACACTCTACAATGAGCAGTTCTTC.